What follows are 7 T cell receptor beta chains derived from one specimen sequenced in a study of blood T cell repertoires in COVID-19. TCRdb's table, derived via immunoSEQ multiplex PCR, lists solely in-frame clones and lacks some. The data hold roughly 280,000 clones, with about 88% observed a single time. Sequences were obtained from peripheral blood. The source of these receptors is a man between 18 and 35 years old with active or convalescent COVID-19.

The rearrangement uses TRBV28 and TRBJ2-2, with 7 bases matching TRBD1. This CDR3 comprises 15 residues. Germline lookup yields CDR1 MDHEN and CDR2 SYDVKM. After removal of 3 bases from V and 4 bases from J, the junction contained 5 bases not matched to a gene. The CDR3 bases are TGTGCCAGCAGTTTCTTGGGACAGATCACCGGGGAGCTGTTTTTT. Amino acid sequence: CASSFLGQITGELFF. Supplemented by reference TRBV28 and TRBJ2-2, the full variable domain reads DVKVTQSSRYLVKRTGEKVFLECVQDMDHENMFWYRQDPGLGLRLIYFSYDVKMKEKGDIPEGYSVSREKKERFSLILESASTNQTSMYLCASSFLGQITGELFFGEGSRLTVL.

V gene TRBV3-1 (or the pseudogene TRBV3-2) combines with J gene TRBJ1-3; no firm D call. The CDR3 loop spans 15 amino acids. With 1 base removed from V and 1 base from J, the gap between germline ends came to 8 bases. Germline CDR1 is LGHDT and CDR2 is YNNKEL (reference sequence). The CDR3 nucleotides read TGTGCCAGCAGCCAAGTCCCTTCTTCTGGAAACACCATATATTTT. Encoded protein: CASSQVPSSGNTIYF.

The chain's CDR3 is CATSDFGSAQYF. The CDR3 bases are TGTGCCACCAGTGATTTCGGGAGCGCCCAGTACTTC. J is TRBJ2-5 and V is TRBV24-1; a possible D gene is TRBD2 (6 bases). Trimming left V 1 base short and J 9 bases short, with 8 bases between. This CDR3 region has 12 residues. CDR1 is KGHDR and CDR2 is SFDVKD in the germline V gene.

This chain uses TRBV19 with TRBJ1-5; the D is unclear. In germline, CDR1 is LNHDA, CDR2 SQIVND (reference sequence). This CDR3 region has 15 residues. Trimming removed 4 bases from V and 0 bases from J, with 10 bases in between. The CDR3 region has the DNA TGTGCCAGTAGTACGGAGGAATATAGCAATCAGCCCCAGCATTTT. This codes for CASSTEEYSNQPQHF.

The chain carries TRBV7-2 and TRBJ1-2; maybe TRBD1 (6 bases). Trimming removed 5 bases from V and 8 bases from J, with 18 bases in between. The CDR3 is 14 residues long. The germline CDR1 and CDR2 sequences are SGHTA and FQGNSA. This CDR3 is CASSTNRVSSGYTF. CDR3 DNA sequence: TGTGCCAGCAGCACCAACAGGGTATCCTCCGGCTACACCTTC.

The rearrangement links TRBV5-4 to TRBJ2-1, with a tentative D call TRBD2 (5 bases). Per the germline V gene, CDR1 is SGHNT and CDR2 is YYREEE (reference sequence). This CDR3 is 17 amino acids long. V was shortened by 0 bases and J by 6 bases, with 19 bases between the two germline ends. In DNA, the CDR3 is TGTGCCAGCAGCTTGGTCGGAATCGCCGGGGATGGCAATGAGCAGTTCTTC. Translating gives CASSLVGIAGDGNEQFF.

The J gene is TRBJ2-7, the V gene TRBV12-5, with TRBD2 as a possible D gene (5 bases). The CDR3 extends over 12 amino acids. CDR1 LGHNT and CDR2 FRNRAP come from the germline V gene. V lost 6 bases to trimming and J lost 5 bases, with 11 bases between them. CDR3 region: CASGLTGNEQYF. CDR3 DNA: TGTGCTAGTGGCCTCACGGGGAACGAGCAGTACTTC.